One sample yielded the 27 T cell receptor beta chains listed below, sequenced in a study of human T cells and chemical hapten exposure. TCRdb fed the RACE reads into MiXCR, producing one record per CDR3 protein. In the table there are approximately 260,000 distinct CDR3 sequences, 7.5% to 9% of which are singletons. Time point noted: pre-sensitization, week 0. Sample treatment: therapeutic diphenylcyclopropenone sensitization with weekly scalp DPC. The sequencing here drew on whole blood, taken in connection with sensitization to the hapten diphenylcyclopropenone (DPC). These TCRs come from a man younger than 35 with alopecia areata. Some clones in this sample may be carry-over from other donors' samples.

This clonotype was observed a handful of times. The CDR3 is CASSPPSGGAKTQYF. For the CDR3, the DNA is TGTGCCAGCAGTCCGCCAAGCGGGGGGGCGAAGACGCAGTATTTT. This chain links TRBV6-5 with TRBJ2-3, with 10 bases fitting TRBD2. Trimming at V came to 5 bases and at J to 9 bases, leaving 11 bases not matched to a gene. The CDR3 consists of 15 residues. Germline lookup yields CDR1 MNHEY and CDR2 SVGAGI.

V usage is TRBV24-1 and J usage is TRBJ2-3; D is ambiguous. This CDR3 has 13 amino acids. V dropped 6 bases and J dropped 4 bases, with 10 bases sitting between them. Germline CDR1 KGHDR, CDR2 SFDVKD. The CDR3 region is CATSPRFSDTQYF. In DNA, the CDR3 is TGTGCCACCAGTCCCCGTTTCTCAGATACGCAGTATTTT.

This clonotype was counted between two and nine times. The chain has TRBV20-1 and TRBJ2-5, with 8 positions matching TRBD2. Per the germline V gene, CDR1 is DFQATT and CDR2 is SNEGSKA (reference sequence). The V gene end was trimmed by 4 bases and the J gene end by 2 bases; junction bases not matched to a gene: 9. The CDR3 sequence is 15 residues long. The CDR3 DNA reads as TGCAGTGCTATGAACCTACAGCGGGGGCAAGAGACCCAGTACTTC. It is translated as CSAMNLQRGQETQYF.

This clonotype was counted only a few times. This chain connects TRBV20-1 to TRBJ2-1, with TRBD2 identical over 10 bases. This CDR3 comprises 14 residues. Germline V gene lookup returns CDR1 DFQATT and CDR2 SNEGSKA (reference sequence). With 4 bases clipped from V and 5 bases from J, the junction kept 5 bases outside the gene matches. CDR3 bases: TGCAGTGCTACCGCTAGCGGGGGTAACAATGAGCAGTTCTTC. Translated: CSATASGGNNEQFF.

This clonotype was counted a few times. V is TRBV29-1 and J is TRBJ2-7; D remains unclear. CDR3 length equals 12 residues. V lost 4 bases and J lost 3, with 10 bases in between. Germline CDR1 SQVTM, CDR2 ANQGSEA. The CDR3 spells CSVGYSLYEQYF. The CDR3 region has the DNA TGCAGCGTTGGGTATTCGCTCTACGAGCAGTACTTC.

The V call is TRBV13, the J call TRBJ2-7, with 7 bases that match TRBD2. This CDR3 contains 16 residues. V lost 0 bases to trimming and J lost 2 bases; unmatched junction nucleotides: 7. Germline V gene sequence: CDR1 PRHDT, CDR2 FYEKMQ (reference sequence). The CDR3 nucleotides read TGTGCCAGCAGCTTAGGAGGATGGGAGGGGACCTACGAGCAGTACTTC. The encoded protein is CASSLGGWEGTYEQYF.

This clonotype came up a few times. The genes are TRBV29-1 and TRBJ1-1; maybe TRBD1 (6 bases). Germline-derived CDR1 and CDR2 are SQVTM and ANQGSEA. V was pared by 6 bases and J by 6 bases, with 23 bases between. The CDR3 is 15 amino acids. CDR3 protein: CSVTRQDLRFPEAFF. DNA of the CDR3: TGCAGCGTGACCCGACAGGACCTTAGGTTCCCTGAAGCTTTCTTT.

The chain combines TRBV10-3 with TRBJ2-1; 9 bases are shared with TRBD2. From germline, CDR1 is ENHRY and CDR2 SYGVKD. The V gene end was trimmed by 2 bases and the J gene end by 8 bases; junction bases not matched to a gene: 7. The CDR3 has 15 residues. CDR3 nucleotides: TGTGCCATCAGTGAGCCAGCGGGGGGCCGGGATGAGCAGTTCTTC. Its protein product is CAISEPAGGRDEQFF.

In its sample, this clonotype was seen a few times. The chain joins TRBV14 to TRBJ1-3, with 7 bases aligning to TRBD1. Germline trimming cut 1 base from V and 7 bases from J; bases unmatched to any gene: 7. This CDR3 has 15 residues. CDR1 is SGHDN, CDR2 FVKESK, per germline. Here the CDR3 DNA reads TGTGCCAGCAGCCAAGTTCCACAGGGGAAGAACACCATATATTTT. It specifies CASSQVPQGKNTIYF.

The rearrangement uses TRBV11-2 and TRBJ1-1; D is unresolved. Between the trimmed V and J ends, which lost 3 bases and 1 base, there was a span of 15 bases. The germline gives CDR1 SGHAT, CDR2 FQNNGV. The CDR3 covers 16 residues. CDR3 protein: CASSFSLRGRNTEAFF. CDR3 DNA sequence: TGTGCCAGCAGCTTTTCTCTCCGGGGAAGGAACACTGAAGCTTTCTTT.

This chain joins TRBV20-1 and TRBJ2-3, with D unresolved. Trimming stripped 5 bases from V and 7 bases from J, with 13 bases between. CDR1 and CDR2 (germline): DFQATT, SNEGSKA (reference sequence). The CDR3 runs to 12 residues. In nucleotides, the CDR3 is TGCAGTGCTCTTGGGTTGCGAAATACGCAGTATTTT. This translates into CSALGLRNTQYF.

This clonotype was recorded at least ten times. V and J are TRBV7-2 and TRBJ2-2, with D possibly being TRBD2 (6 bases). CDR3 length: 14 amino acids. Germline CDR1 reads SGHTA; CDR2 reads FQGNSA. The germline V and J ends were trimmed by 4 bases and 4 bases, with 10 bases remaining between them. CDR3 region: CASSSTRPTGELFF. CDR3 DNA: TGTGCCAGCAGCTCGACTAGACCCACCGGGGAGCTGTTTTTT.

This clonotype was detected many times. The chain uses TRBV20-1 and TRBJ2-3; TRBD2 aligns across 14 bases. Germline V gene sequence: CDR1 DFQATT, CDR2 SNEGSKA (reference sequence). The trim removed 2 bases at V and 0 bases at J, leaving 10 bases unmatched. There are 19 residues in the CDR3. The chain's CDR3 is CSARPGLAGARSSTDTQYF. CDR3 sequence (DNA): TGCAGTGCTAGACCGGGACTAGCGGGGGCCCGTTCTAGCACAGATACGCAGTATTTT.

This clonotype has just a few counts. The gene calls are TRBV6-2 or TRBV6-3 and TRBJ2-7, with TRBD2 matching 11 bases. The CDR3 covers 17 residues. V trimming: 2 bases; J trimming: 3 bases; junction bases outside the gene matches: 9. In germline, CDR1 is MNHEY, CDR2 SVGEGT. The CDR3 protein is CASSYVLDLAGGYEQYV. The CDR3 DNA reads TGTGCCAGCAGTTACGTCTTGGATCTAGCGGGGGGCTACGAGCAGTACGTC.

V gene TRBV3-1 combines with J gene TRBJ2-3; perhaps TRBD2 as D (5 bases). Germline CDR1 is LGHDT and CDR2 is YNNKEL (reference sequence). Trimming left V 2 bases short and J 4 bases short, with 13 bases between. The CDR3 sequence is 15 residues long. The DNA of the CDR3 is TGTGCCAGCAGCCAAAACACGGGAAGGGCAGATACGCAGTATTTT. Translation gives CASSQNTGRADTQYF.

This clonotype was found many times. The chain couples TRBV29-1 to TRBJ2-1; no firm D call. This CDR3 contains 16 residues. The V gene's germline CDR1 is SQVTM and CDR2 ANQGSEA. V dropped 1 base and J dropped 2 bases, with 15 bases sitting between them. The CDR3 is CSVEGVVFPAYNEQFF. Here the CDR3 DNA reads TGCAGCGTTGAAGGGGTAGTCTTCCCCGCCTACAATGAGCAGTTCTTC.

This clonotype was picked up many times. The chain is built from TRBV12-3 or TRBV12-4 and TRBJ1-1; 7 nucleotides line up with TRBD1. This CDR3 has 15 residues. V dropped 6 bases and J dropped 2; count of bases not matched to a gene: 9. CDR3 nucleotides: TGTGCCAGCAGGGGCTACGGGACAGCTAACACTGAAGCTTTCTTT. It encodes CASRGYGTANTEAFF.

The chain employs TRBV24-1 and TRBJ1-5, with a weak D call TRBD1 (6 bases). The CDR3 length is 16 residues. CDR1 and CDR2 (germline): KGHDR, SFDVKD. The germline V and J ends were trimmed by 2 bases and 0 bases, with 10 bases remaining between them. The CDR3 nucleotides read TGTGCCACCAGTGATTCGAGGACAGATAGCAATCAGCCCCAGCATTTT. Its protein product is CATSDSRTDSNQPQHF.

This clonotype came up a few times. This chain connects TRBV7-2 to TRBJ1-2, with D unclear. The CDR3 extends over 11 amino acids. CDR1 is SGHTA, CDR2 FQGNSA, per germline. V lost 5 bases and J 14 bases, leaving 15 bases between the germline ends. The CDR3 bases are TGTGCCAGCAGCCCGGGCGTCGTTAGTACCTTC. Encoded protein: CASSPGVVSTF. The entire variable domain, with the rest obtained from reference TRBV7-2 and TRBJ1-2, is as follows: GAGVSQSPSNKVTEKGKDVELRCDPISGHTALYWYRQSLGQGLEFLIYFQGNSAPDKSGLPSDRFSAERTGGSVSTLTIQRTQQEDSAVYLCASSPGVVSTFGSGTRLTVV.

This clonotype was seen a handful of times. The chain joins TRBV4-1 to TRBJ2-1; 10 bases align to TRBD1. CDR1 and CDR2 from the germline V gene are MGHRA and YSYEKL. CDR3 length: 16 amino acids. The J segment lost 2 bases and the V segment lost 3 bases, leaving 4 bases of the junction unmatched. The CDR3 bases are TGCGCCAGCAGCCATACTGACAGGGGGCCCTACAATGAGCAGTTCTTC. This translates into CASSHTDRGPYNEQFF.

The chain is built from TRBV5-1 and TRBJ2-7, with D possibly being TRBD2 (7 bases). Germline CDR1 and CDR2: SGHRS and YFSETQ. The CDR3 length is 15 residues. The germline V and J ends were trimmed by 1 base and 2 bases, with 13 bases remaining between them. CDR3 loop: CASSLTGGKTYEQYV. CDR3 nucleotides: TGCGCCAGCAGCTTGACGGGGGGCAAGACCTACGAGCAGTACGTC.

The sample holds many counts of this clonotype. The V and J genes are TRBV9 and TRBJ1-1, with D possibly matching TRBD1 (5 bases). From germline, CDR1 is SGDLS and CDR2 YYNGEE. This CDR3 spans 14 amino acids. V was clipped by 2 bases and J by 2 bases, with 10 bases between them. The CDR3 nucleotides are TGTGCCAGCAGCGTTGGCGGGACTAACACTGAAGCTTTCTTT. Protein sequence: CASSVGGTNTEAFF. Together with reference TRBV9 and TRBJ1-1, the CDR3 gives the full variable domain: DSGVTQTPKHLITATGQRVTLRCSPRSGDLSVYWYQQSLDQGLQFLIQYYNGEERAKGNILERFSAQQFPDLHSELNLSSLELGDSALYFCASSVGGTNTEAFFGQGTRLTVV.

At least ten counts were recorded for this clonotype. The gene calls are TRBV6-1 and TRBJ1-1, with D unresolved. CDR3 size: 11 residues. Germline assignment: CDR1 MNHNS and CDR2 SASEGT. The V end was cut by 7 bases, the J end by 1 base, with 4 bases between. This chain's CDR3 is CASNKNTEAFF. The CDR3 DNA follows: TGTGCCAGCAACAAGAACACTGAAGCTTTCTTT.

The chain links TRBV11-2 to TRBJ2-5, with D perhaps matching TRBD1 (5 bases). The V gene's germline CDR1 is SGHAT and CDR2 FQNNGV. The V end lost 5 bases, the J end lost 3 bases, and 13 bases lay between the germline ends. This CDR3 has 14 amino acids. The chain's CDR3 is CASSPRQTKETQYF. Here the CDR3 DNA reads TGTGCCAGCAGCCCACGACAGACGAAAGAGACCCAGTACTTC.

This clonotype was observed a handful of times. The CDR3 is CASSFKASGDPGETQYF. The CDR3 nucleotides are TGCGCCAGCAGCTTCAAGGCTAGCGGGGATCCTGGGGAGACCCAGTACTTC. The V gene is TRBV5-1, the J gene TRBJ2-5; 9 nucleotides line up with TRBD2. The germline gives CDR1 SGHRS, CDR2 YFSETQ. This CDR3 has 17 residues. V was pared by 2 bases and J by 5 bases, with 13 bases of the junction left unmatched.

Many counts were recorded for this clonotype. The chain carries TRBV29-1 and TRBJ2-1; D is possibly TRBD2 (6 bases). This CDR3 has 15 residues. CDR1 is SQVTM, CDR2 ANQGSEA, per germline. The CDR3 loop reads CTTRGSRRASDEQFF. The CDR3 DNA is TGCACCACCCGGGGCTCCCGGAGGGCCTCGGATGAGCAGTTCTTC.

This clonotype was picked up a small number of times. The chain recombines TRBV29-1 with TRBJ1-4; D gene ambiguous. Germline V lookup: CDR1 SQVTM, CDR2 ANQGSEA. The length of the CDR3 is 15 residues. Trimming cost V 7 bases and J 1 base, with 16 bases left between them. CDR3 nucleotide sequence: TGCAGCGCGTCAAATAATGGGGAAACTAATGAAAAACTGTTTTTT. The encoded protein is CSASNNGETNEKLFF.